This passage covers 11 T cell receptor beta chains from one sample sequenced in a study of control samples from healthy donors and cancer patients. Clones were read by immunoSEQ multiplex PCR, and TCRdb kept only the in-frame ones, dropping some. The sample includes approximately 37,000 clones, around 88% of them seen just once. The specimen sequenced was PBMCs. These TCRs come from a woman in her sixties or seventies with lung cancer.

V gene TRBV11-3 combines with J gene TRBJ2-5, with 8 bases that match TRBD1. This CDR3 is built from 14 residues. The junction had 2 bases not matched to a gene; V was cut back by 0 bases and J by 5 bases. Germline lookup yields CDR1 SGHNT and CDR2 YENEEA. CDR3 sequence: CASSLDNRGETQYF. CDR3 sequence (DNA): TGTGCCAGCAGCTTAGATAACAGGGGGGAGACCCAGTACTTC.

The rearrangement uses TRBV28 and TRBJ2-6; D is ambiguous. V was clipped by 7 bases and J by 1 base, with 5 bases between them. The CDR3 spans 13 residues. Germline V gene data show CDR1 as MDHEN and CDR2 as SYDVKM. CDR3 sequence reads: CASTGSGANVLTF. CDR3 sequence (DNA): TGTGCCAGCACCGGATCTGGGGCCAACGTCCTGACTTTC. The complete variable domain, with remaining parts taken from reference TRBV28 and TRBJ2-6, reads DVKVTQSSRYLVKRTGEKVFLECVQDMDHENMFWYRQDPGLGLRLIYFSYDVKMKEKGDIPEGYSVSREKKERFSLILESASTNQTSMYLCASTGSGANVLTFGAGSRLTVL.

The chain couples TRBV5-1 to TRBJ2-2, with a possible D match to TRBD1 (6 bases). The CDR3 contains 15 residues. The ends were cut back, 4 bases at V and 0 bases at J, with 10 bases in the middle. CDR1 is SGHRS, CDR2 YFSETQ, per germline. The CDR3 loop is CASSGDNPNTGELFF. The DNA for the CDR3 is TGCGCCAGCAGCGGGGACAACCCGAACACCGGGGAGCTGTTTTTT.

CDR3 region: CASSPGGHTEAFF. CDR3 bases: TGTGCCAGCAGCCCAGGGGGCCACACTGAAGCTTTCTTT. The V gene is TRBV6-5, the J gene TRBJ1-1; 8 nucleotides agree with TRBD1. J lost 3 bases, V lost 6 bases, and 3 bases had no gene match. Germline CDR1 and CDR2: MNHEY and SVGAGI. The CDR3 is 13 residues long.

This clone was recorded a few times. The V gene is TRBV19, the J gene TRBJ1-2, with TRBD1 as a possible D gene (5 bases). V was pared by 5 bases and J by 0 bases, with 16 bases between. CDR1 LNHDA and CDR2 SQIVND come from the germline V gene (reference sequence). The CDR3 covers 16 residues. The CDR3 loop is CASSRDPGRANYGYTF. DNA for the CDR3: TGTGCCAGTAGTCGGGATCCAGGGAGAGCTAACTATGGCTACACCTTC.

The V gene is TRBV19, the J gene TRBJ2-6; maybe TRBD2 (6 bases). The V end lost 5 bases, the J end lost 2 bases, and 13 bases lay between the germline ends. CDR3 length: 16 residues. Germline V gives CDR1 LNHDA, CDR2 SQIVND (reference sequence). CDR3 in amino acids: CASSLGGEPGANVLTF. The CDR3 nucleotides are TGTGCCAGTAGTTTGGGAGGAGAGCCTGGGGCCAACGTCCTGACTTTC.

The chain employs TRBV7-9 and TRBJ1-4, with 8 bases that match TRBD1. V lost 5 bases, J lost 7 bases, and 6 bases stayed unmatched. Germline CDR1 is SEHNR and CDR2 is FQNEAQ (reference sequence). CDR3 size: 14 residues. This CDR3 reads CASSQGQGSEKLFF. The CDR3 DNA follows: TGTGCCAGCAGCCAAGGACAGGGTTCTGAAAAACTGTTTTTT.

The chain links TRBV4-2 to TRBJ2-1; 12 nucleotides match TRBD2. CDR3 length: 21 amino acids. Germline V gene sequence: CDR1 LGHNA, CDR2 YNFKEQ. The V gene end was trimmed by 0 bases and the J gene end by 2 bases; junction bases not matched to a gene: 14. CDR3 sequence reads: CASSQDRPIGLAGITYNEQFF. The CDR3 bases are TGTGCCAGCAGCCAAGATCGACCGATTGGACTAGCGGGAATTACCTACAATGAGCAGTTCTTC.

The rearrangement joins TRBV5-4 to TRBJ1-1; D is possibly TRBD1 (6 bases). The germline V gene has CDR1 SGHNT and CDR2 YYREEE (reference sequence). The CDR3 runs to 14 residues. The ends were cut back, 0 bases at V and 4 bases at J, with 10 bases in the middle. DNA for the CDR3: TGTGCCAGCAGCTTGGGGGGGCACGGCACTGAAGCTTTCTTT. It specifies CASSLGGHGTEAFF.

This clone was observed once. The CDR3 DNA reads as TGTGCCAGCAGCCCAGGGGGCACAGATACGCAGTATTTT. Its translation: CASSPGGTDTQYF. The chain couples TRBV2 to TRBJ2-3; TRBD1 might be the D (6 bases). CDR1 and CDR2 (germline): SNHLY, FYNNEI. This CDR3 region has 13 residues. Trimming took off 6 bases at V and 1 base at J, with 8 bases between the two ends.

The chain links TRBV27 to TRBJ1-4; a possible D gene is TRBD1 (5 bases). The germline V gene has CDR1 MNHEY and CDR2 SMNVEV (reference sequence). Deletions cut 3 bases from V and 8 bases from J, with 19 bases between. The CDR3 spans 16 residues. CDR3: CASSFTRDLAGEKLFF. CDR3 DNA sequence: TGTGCCAGCAGTTTTACCCGGGACCTGGCTGGGGAAAAACTGTTTTTT. Combining the CDR3 with reference TRBV27 and TRBJ1-4 gives the whole variable domain EAQVTQNPRYLITVTGKKLTVTCSQNMNHEYMSWYRQDPGLGLRQIYYSMNVEVTDKGDVPEGYKVSRKEKRNFPLILESPSPNQTSLYFCASSFTRDLAGEKLFFGSGTQLSVL.